The 5 T cell receptor beta chains reported below all come from one sample, sequenced in a study of cytomegalovirus exposure and HLA in healthy donors. PCR involved 60 Vbeta and 13 Jbeta primers. Sequenced by immunoSEQ multiplex PCR; TCRdb stores in-frame clones only, minus some. Among approximately 220,000 clones listed, over 70% were seen once. Input material: PBMCs. The receptor set was obtained from a boy under 10 years old in good health and CMV-seronegative.

This clone turned up a few times. The rearrangement uses TRBV10-1 and TRBJ1-1; 7 nucleotides agree with TRBD1. The ends lost 5 bases at V and 4 bases at J; junction bases unmatched: 4. The CDR3 loop spans 13 amino acids. In germline, CDR1 is WNHNN, CDR2 SYGVQD (reference sequence). The CDR3 DNA reads as TGCGCCAGCAGTCGACAGGGTCCCACTGAAGCTTTCTTT. It codes for CASSRQGPTEAFF.

V is TRBV20-1 and J is TRBJ2-1; possible D gene TRBD1, 6 bases. Trimming shortened V by 5 bases and J by 9 bases, and 11 bases separated the two germline ends. The CDR3 is 11 residues long. Germline CDR1 reads DFQATT; CDR2 reads SNEGSKA (reference sequence). In DNA, the CDR3 is TGCAGTGCTTACAGGGTCGGTGAGCAGTTCTTC. As protein: CSAYRVGEQFF.

This clone appeared a single time. This chain joins TRBV7-2 and TRBJ1-5, with D tentatively TRBD1 (6 bases). CDR3 size: 16 residues. Deletions cut 6 bases from V and 0 bases from J, with 15 bases between. CDR1 is SGHTA and CDR2 is FQGNSA in the germline V gene. The CDR3 DNA reads as TGTGCCAGCAGTCAGACAGGACCGTATAGCAATCAGCCCCAGCATTTT. Amino acids: CASSQTGPYSNQPQHF.

The J gene is TRBJ2-5, the V gene TRBV6-7; TRBD2 aligns across 10 bases. TRBV6-7 is designated an ORF whose function remains uncertain. After removal of 6 bases from V and 1 base from J, the junction contained 5 bases not matched to a gene. The CDR3 runs 15 residues. This CDR3 reads CASSHKRGGQETQYF. For the CDR3, the DNA is TGTGCCAGCAGCCATAAGCGGGGGGGCCAAGAGACCCAGTACTTC.

This clone came up a few times. The chain combines TRBV6-1 with TRBJ1-1, with 8 bases matching TRBD1. J lost 1 base, V lost 4 bases, and 5 bases had no gene match. The CDR3 runs to 15 residues. From germline, CDR1 is MNHNS and CDR2 SASEGT. This chain's CDR3 is CASSGTGWENTEAFF. The CDR3 DNA reads as TGTGCCAGCAGTGGGACAGGGTGGGAGAACACTGAAGCTTTCTTT.